Presented here are 25 T cell receptor beta chains from one specimen sequenced in a study of T cell responses to AZD1222 COVID-19 vaccine. Produced via immunoSEQ multiplex PCR; TCRdb's table is partial and in-frame only. Here the sample spans about 150,000 clones, about 90% being singletons. Sequencing used peripheral blood, obtained 28 days after the second AZD1222 dose. The receptors shown here come from an adult who received the AZD1222 COVID-19 vaccine.

V usage is TRBV19 and J usage is TRBJ1-6; unclear D gene. The CDR3 sequence is 14 residues long. V lost 4 bases to trimming and J lost 4 bases, with 8 bases between them. Germline assignment: CDR1 LNHDA and CDR2 SQIVND (reference sequence). Written as DNA, the CDR3 is TGTGCCAGTAGTACCGGGCCGTATAATTCACCCCTCCACTTT. This gives the protein CASSTGPYNSPLHF.

About this clone itself: This specimen includes other DNA sequences encoding the same CDR3. The gene calls are TRBV28 and TRBJ2-7; no firm D call. This CDR3 is built from 12 residues. The germline V gene encodes CDR1 MDHEN and CDR2 SYDVKM. V lost 3 bases to trimming and J lost 3 bases, with 6 bases between them. The CDR3 DNA is TGTGCCAGCAGTTTTCAGAACTACGAGCAGTACTTC. Protein: CASSFQNYEQYF. Looking up the rest from reference TRBV28 and TRBJ2-7 gives the full variable domain: DVKVTQSSRYLVKRTGEKVFLECVQDMDHENMFWYRQDPGLGLRLIYFSYDVKMKEKGDIPEGYSVSREKKERFSLILESASTNQTSMYLCASSFQNYEQYFGPGTRLTVT.

The gene calls are TRBV3-1 (or the pseudogene TRBV3-2) and TRBJ2-1; 12 bases match TRBD2. V lost 4 bases to trimming and J lost 6 bases; unmatched junction nucleotides: 4. Germline V CDR1 and CDR2: LGHDT, YNNKEL (reference sequence). This CDR3 region has 15 residues. This CDR3 is CASSPLAGGPNEQFF. The CDR3 DNA reads TGTGCCAGCAGCCCTCTAGCGGGAGGGCCCAATGAGCAGTTCTTC.

There are many counts of this clone. The CDR3 here is CASNSGTGVRNQPQHF. CDR3 DNA sequence: TGTGCCAGCAACTCAGGGACAGGGGTTCGCAATCAGCCCCAGCATTTT. This chain links TRBV28 with TRBJ1-5; TRBD1 matches 10 bases. Germline V gene data show CDR1 as MDHEN and CDR2 as SYDVKM. V was clipped by 7 bases and J by 2 bases; unmatched bases: 8. The length of the CDR3 is 16 residues.

The chain combines TRBV5-6 with TRBJ2-1, with TRBD2 identical over 16 bases. V gave up 4 bases and J gave up 7 bases; unmatched junction bases: 11. Germline assignment: CDR1 SGHDT and CDR2 YYEEEE. This CDR3 contains 18 residues. The CDR3 protein is CASSQGLAGGPSGNEQFF. CDR3 in DNA: TGTGCCAGCAGCCAGGGACTAGCGGGAGGGCCCTCTGGGAATGAGCAGTTCTTC.

The V gene is TRBV6-5, the J gene TRBJ2-2; no clear D. The length of the CDR3 is 14 residues. With 4 bases removed from V and 5 bases from J, the gap between germline ends came to 11 bases. Germline CDR1 and CDR2: MNHEY and SVGAGI. The DNA for the CDR3 is TGTGCCAGCAGTTCCACGTGGGTGACCGGGGAGCTGTTTTTT. This translates into CASSSTWVTGELFF.

The sample holds one count of this clone. The rearrangement links TRBV4-2 to TRBJ1-3; perhaps TRBD1 as D (5 bases). The CDR3 contains 14 residues. Per germline, CDR1 LGHNA and CDR2 YNFKEQ. V lost 3 bases, J lost 3 bases, and 9 bases lay in between. Here the CDR3 reads CASSHLDSGNTIYF. Written as DNA, the CDR3 is TGTGCCAGCAGCCACCTCGACAGTGGAAACACCATATATTTT.

This clone appeared a single time. The chain links TRBV5-6 to TRBJ2-1, with TRBD1 matching 8 bases. This CDR3 contains 17 residues. Germline CDR1 reads SGHDT; CDR2 reads YYEEEE. Germline trimming cut 1 base from V and 2 bases from J; bases unmatched to any gene: 8. In nucleotides, the CDR3 is TGTGCCAGCAGCTTGTTTGGACAGGGAAGCGCCTACAATGAGCAGTTCTTC. This codes for CASSLFGQGSAYNEQFF.

This clone appeared a single time. V gene TRBV28 combines with J gene TRBJ2-7; D remains ambiguous. CDR1 and CDR2 from the germline V gene are MDHEN and SYDVKM. The CDR3 contains 12 residues. The V and J ends lost 6 bases and 4 bases respectively, with 10 bases between them. CDR3 in DNA: TGTGCCAGCAGCATTAGGGCGTACGAGCAGTACTTC. This gives the protein CASSIRAYEQYF.

The DNA for the CDR3 is TGTGCCAGCAGTTTAGGGACAGGGCCATATAGCAATCAGCCCCAGCATTTT. Translated, it gives CASSLGTGPYSNQPQHF. The rearrangement links TRBV6-2 or TRBV6-3 to TRBJ1-5; 9 bases are shared with TRBD1. From germline, CDR1 is MNHEY and CDR2 SVGEGT. CDR3 length equals 17 residues. V dropped 4 bases and J dropped 0; count of bases not matched to a gene: 7.

The rearrangement links TRBV18 to TRBJ1-5; maybe TRBD1 (6 bases). The CDR3 totals 14 residues. V was trimmed by 2 bases and J by 5 bases, leaving 10 bases between them. The germline V gene has CDR1 KGHSH and CDR2 LQKENI. This chain's CDR3 is CASSPNAGDQPQHF. The CDR3 region has the DNA TGTGCCAGCTCACCAAACGCAGGGGATCAGCCCCAGCATTTT.

The chain uses TRBV30 and TRBJ1-5; D is ambiguous. Germline V lookup: CDR1 GTSNPN, CDR2 SVGIG (reference sequence). Trimming took off 0 bases at V and 0 bases at J, with 6 bases between the two ends. The CDR3 is 14 amino acids. CDR3 sequence: CAWSVVSSNQPQHF. The DNA of the CDR3 is TGTGCCTGGAGTGTCGTTTCTAGCAATCAGCCCCAGCATTTT.

V and J are TRBV19 and TRBJ1-4; D is possibly TRBD1 (5 bases). This CDR3 is 16 amino acids long. Trimming shortened V by 3 bases and J by 8 bases, and 19 bases separated the two germline ends. Germline V lookup: CDR1 LNHDA, CDR2 SQIVND (reference sequence). This CDR3 is CASSIFPGQGIEKLFF. The DNA of the CDR3 is TGTGCCAGTAGTATTTTCCCCGGACAAGGAATCGAAAAACTGTTTTTT.

Of note for this clone: Other DNA sequences from this sample encode an identical CDR3 as well. The rearrangement joins TRBV30 to TRBJ1-5; D is unresolved. The CDR3 is made up of 13 amino acids. Trimming pared 5 bases from V and 0 bases from J, leaving 8 bases between. CDR1 is GTSNPN, CDR2 SVGIG, per germline (reference sequence). The DNA of the CDR3 is TGTGCCTGGGCGGCGGATAGCAATCAGCCCCAGCATTTT. Translating gives CAWAADSNQPQHF.

The chain recombines TRBV7-2 with TRBJ2-5; the D gene is possibly TRBD2 (6 bases). Deletions cut 5 bases from V and 5 bases from J, with 15 bases between. Germline lookup yields CDR1 SGHTA and CDR2 FQGNSA. The length of the CDR3 is 14 residues. CDR3 residues: CASSPPGRGETQYF. As DNA, the CDR3 is TGTGCCAGCAGCCCTCCCGGGAGAGGGGAGACCCAGTACTTC.

This rearrangement joins TRBV12-3 or TRBV12-4 to TRBJ2-7; no clear D gene. The CDR3 totals 13 residues. Trimming left V 6 bases short and J 3 bases short, with 12 bases between. The DNA of the CDR3 is TGTGCCAGCAGACTGACCTTGGGCTACGAGCAGTACTTC. This sequence encodes CASRLTLGYEQYF.

The chain links TRBV24-1 to TRBJ2-4; unclear D gene. This CDR3 contains 13 residues. The germline V and J ends were trimmed by 2 bases and 6 bases, with 7 bases remaining between them. From germline, CDR1 is KGHDR and CDR2 SFDVKD. The CDR3 DNA follows: TGTGCCACCAGTGATTCCGACTCAAACATTCAGTACTTC. Translating it yields CATSDSDSNIQYF.

This clone was seen just once. This sequence joins TRBV9 and TRBJ1-5; a weak D match, TRBD1 (6 bases). V lost 3 bases, J lost 5 bases, and 15 bases lay in between. Germline V gene lookup returns CDR1 SGDLS and CDR2 YYNGEE. There are 15 residues in the CDR3. The CDR3: CASSARGSLDQPQHF. CDR3 nucleotide sequence: TGTGCCAGCAGCGCCAGGGGAAGTCTCGATCAGCCCCAGCATTTT.

This chain links TRBV18 with TRBJ2-3; D gene unclear. This CDR3 spans 14 amino acids. Germline CDR1 and CDR2: KGHSH and LQKENI. With 3 bases removed from V and 3 bases from J, the gap between germline ends came to 10 bases. The CDR3 DNA is TGTGCCAGCTCACCTTACGGAAATACAGATACGCAGTATTTT. Translation: CASSPYGNTDTQYF.

The V call is TRBV6-1, the J call TRBJ1-1, with D possibly being TRBD1 (5 bases). Germline V gene sequence: CDR1 MNHNS, CDR2 SASEGT. The CDR3 totals 15 residues. The V gene lost 2 bases and the J gene lost 3 bases, with 13 bases spanning the gap. The DNA of the CDR3 is TGTGCCAGCAGTGAAAAGACGGCACAGGACACTGAAGCTTTCTTT. It specifies CASSEKTAQDTEAFF.

J is TRBJ2-7 and V is TRBV5-4, with D possibly being TRBD1 or TRBD2 (5 bases each). Trimming cost V 3 bases and J 7 bases, with 14 bases left between them. The CDR3 has 13 residues. Germline values: CDR1 SGHNT, CDR2 YYREEE (reference sequence). The CDR3 here is CASSSPGPGEQYF. In DNA form, the CDR3 reads TGTGCCAGCAGCTCGCCGGGACCCGGAGAGCAGTACTTC.

The chain has TRBV11-2 and TRBJ2-7, with 7 bases fitting TRBD2. Germline CDR1 reads SGHAT; CDR2 reads FQNNGV. Germline trimming cut 1 base from V and 3 bases from J; bases unmatched to any gene: 6. CDR3 length: 15 amino acids. The CDR3 sequence is CASSLGLLAVYEQYF. The CDR3 bases are TGTGCCAGCAGCTTAGGATTGCTAGCGGTCTACGAGCAGTACTTC.

The chain combines TRBV27 with TRBJ2-1; TRBD1 agrees at 9 bases. The CDR3 length is 17 residues. J gave up 14 bases and V 5 bases, and 22 bases lay outside the gene matches. The germline gives CDR1 MNHEY, CDR2 SMNVEV (reference sequence). CDR3 sequence reads: CASSPGQGRMGPLGKFF. The CDR3 DNA sequence: TGTGCCAGCAGTCCAGGACAGGGGCGGATGGGCCCCTTGGGGAAGTTCTTC.

The rearrangement joins TRBV4-3 to TRBJ2-7, with a tentative D call TRBD2 (5 bases). This CDR3 contains 14 residues. V shed 1 base and J shed 2 bases, with 9 bases lying between them. Germline V lookup: CDR1 LGHNA, CDR2 YSLEER. The CDR3 protein is CASSQGTDTYEQYF. The CDR3 region has the DNA TGCGCCAGCAGCCAAGGGACTGACACCTACGAGCAGTACTTC.

This clone was observed a handful of times. The gene calls are TRBV15 and TRBJ2-5; no clear D. CDR3 length equals 12 residues. The V gene's germline CDR1 is LNHNV and CDR2 YYDKDF (reference sequence). V lost 3 bases and J lost 4, with 6 bases in between. CDR3 protein: CATSRGRETQYF. DNA of the CDR3: TGTGCCACCAGCAGGGGTAGAGAGACCCAGTACTTC.